These T cell receptor beta chains were read from a single sample in a study of PD-1 blockade in classical Hodgkin lymphoma. TCRdb's table, derived via immunoSEQ multiplex PCR, lists solely in-frame clones and lacks some. The data contain approximately 44,000 clones, 60% to 75% of them seen just once; the ten biggest clones take up approximately 3%. Here the sequenced sample was peripheral blood mononuclear cells (PBMCs), taken at baseline. Receptor source: a human donor with classical Hodgkin lymphoma. CDR3s include the opening cysteine and the closing phenylalanine or tryptophan. A D gene is named only where the DNA matches it firmly. Rows may omit the clone size; those that give it use once, few, many or a size class.

CDR3 protein: CASSQAGQLDEQFF; CDR3 DNA: TGTGCCAGCAGCCAAGCCGGCCAGCTGGATGAGCAGTTCTTC; J gene: TRBJ2-1; V gene: TRBV4-2; D gene: NA; clone size: few
CDR3 protein: CASSFDLYEQYF; CDR3 DNA: TGTGCCAGCAGCTTTGACCTTTACGAGCAGTACTTC; J gene: TRBJ2-7; V gene: TRBV5-4; D gene: NA; clone size: NA
CDR3 protein: CASSLDSTSYGYTF; CDR3 DNA: TGTGCCAGCAGCCTAGACAGCACCAGTTATGGCTACACCTTC; J gene: TRBJ1-2; V gene: TRBV7-6; D gene: NA; clone size: NA
CDR3 protein: CASSRTARAYEQYF; CDR3 DNA: TGTGCCAGCAGCAGGACAGCCAGGGCCTACGAGCAGTACTTC; J gene: TRBJ2-7; V gene: TRBV7-9; D gene: NA; clone size: NA
CDR3 protein: CASSLCIRGCKLFF; CDR3 DNA: TGTGCCAGCAGTTTATGCATTAGGGGATGTAAACTGTTTTTT; J gene: TRBJ1-4; V gene: TRBV28; D gene: NA; clone size: few
CDR3 protein: CASSGQIADGELFF; CDR3 DNA: TGTGCCAGCAGCGGTCAAATAGCGGACGGGGAGCTGTTTTTT; J gene: TRBJ2-2; V gene: TRBV9; D gene: NA; clone size: NA
CDR3 protein: CAIRTYVDQETQYF; CDR3 DNA: TGTGCCATCAGAACCTACGTAGACCAAGAGACCCAGTACTTC; J gene: TRBJ2-5; V gene: TRBV10-3; D gene: NA; clone size: NA
CDR3 protein: CASSSGLAGSETQYF; CDR3 DNA: TGTGCCAGCAGCTCTGGACTAGCGGGGTCAGAGACCCAGTACTTC; J gene: TRBJ2-5; V gene: TRBV6-5; D gene: TRBD2; clone size: NA
CDR3 protein: CAWSGEGQGLGYTF; CDR3 DNA: TGTGCCTGGAGTGGTGAGGGGCAGGGTTTGGGCTACACCTTC; J gene: TRBJ1-2; V gene: TRBV30; D gene: NA; clone size: many
CDR3 protein: CASSPNGGDTGELFF; CDR3 DNA: TGTGCCAGCAGCCCAAATGGTGGGGACACCGGGGAGCTGTTTTTT; J gene: TRBJ2-2; V gene: TRBV4-2; D gene: NA; clone size: NA
CDR3 protein: CASREGTAGNTIYF; CDR3 DNA: TGTGCCAGCAGGGAAGGGACAGCCGGAAACACCATATATTTT; J gene: TRBJ1-3; V gene: TRBV9; D gene: TRBD1; clone size: many
CDR3 protein: CATQPPGGSNQPQHF; CDR3 DNA: TGTGCCACCCAGCCTCCGGGAGGCAGCAATCAGCCCCAGCATTTT; J gene: TRBJ1-5; V gene: TRBV6-6; D gene: NA; clone size: once
CDR3 protein: CASSLLGQGMVTNEKLFF; CDR3 DNA: TGTGCCAGCAGTTTGTTAGGTCAGGGAATGGTAACTAATGAAAAACTGTTTTTT; J gene: TRBJ1-4; V gene: TRBV28; D gene: NA; clone size: once
CDR3 protein: CASSLKHGTGVLANYGYTF; CDR3 DNA: TGTGCCAGCAGCTTAAAGCACGGGACAGGGGTGCTAGCTAACTATGGCTACACCTTC; J gene: TRBJ1-2; V gene: TRBV7-6; D gene: TRBD1; clone size: NA
CDR3 protein: CASSAIESGSTGDEQFF; CDR3 DNA: TGTGCCAGCAGCGCAATCGAGAGCGGGAGTACCGGGGATGAGCAGTTCTTC; J gene: TRBJ2-1; V gene: TRBV5-4; D gene: TRBD2; clone size: NA
CDR3 protein: CASGSPGDRASSYNEQFF; CDR3 DNA: TGTGCTAGTGGATCTCCTGGGGACAGGGCTAGCTCCTACAATGAGCAGTTCTTC; J gene: TRBJ2-1; V gene: TRBV12-5; D gene: TRBD1; clone size: NA
CDR3 protein: CASSDLANVLTF; CDR3 DNA: TGTGCCAGCAGCGATTTGGCCAACGTCCTGACTTTC; J gene: TRBJ2-6; V gene: TRBV7-3; D gene: NA; clone size: NA
CDR3 protein: CASSPGQGTQPQHF; CDR3 DNA: TGCGCCAGCAGCCCGGGACAGGGAACTCAGCCCCAGCATTTT; J gene: TRBJ1-5; V gene: TRBV5-1; D gene: TRBD1; clone size: few
CDR3 protein: CASSLQGGSGNEQFF; CDR3 DNA: TGTGCCAGCAGTCTCCAGGGGGGGAGCGGCAATGAGCAGTTCTTC; J gene: TRBJ2-1; V gene: TRBV11-3; D gene: NA; clone size: NA
CDR3 protein: CASSPPSARANEKLFF; CDR3 DNA: TGTGCCAGCAGTCCCCCTAGTGCGCGGGCTAATGAAAAACTGTTTTTT; J gene: TRBJ1-4; V gene: TRBV27; D gene: NA; clone size: NA
CDR3 protein: CASSELAGDRNEQFF; CDR3 DNA: TGTGCCAGCAGTGAACTAGCGGGGGATCGCAATGAGCAGTTCTTC; J gene: TRBJ2-1; V gene: TRBV28; D gene: TRBD2; clone size: NA
CDR3 protein: CAISAGRGPTYEQYF; CDR3 DNA: TGTGCCATCAGTGCGGGGCGGGGGCCTACCTACGAGCAGTACTTC; J gene: TRBJ2-7; V gene: TRBV10-3; D gene: NA; clone size: NA
CDR3 protein: CASSIEGGIRNEQFF; CDR3 DNA: TGTGCCAGTAGTATAGAGGGCGGGATCCGCAATGAGCAGTTCTTC; J gene: TRBJ2-1; V gene: TRBV19; D gene: NA; clone size: NA
CDR3 protein: CASSIGQGSYNEQFF; CDR3 DNA: TGTGCCAGCAGTATTGGACAGGGGTCCTACAATGAGCAGTTCTTC; J gene: TRBJ2-1; V gene: TRBV6-4; D gene: TRBD1; clone size: few
CDR3 protein: CATAASTDTQYF; CDR3 DNA: TGTGCCACGGCGGCAAGCACAGATACGCAGTATTTT; J gene: TRBJ2-3; V gene: TRBV7-6; D gene: NA; clone size: NA
CDR3 protein: CASSQDGRGFYNEQFF; CDR3 DNA: TGTGCCAGCAGCCAAGATGGGCGGGGATTCTACAATGAGCAGTTCTTC; J gene: TRBJ2-1; V gene: TRBV4-2; D gene: NA; clone size: NA
CDR3 protein: CASSPGQSRETQYF; CDR3 DNA: TGCGCCAGCAGCCCGGGACAGAGTAGGGAGACCCAGTACTTC; J gene: TRBJ2-5; V gene: TRBV5-1; D gene: TRBD1; clone size: NA
CDR3 protein: CASSYFAGDTEAFF; CDR3 DNA: TGTGCCAGCAGTTACTTTGCGGGGGACACTGAAGCTTTCTTT; J gene: TRBJ1-1; V gene: TRBV6-5; D gene: NA; clone size: NA
CDR3 protein: CASSLTGNSYEQYF; CDR3 DNA: TGTGCCAGCAGCTTAACAGGGAATTCCTACGAGCAGTACTTC; J gene: TRBJ2-7; V gene: TRBV7-9; D gene: NA; clone size: NA
CDR3 protein: CASSQVQWTGELFF; CDR3 DNA: TGTGCCAGCAGCCAAGTCCAGTGGACCGGGGAGCTGTTTTTT; J gene: TRBJ2-2; V gene: TRBV14; D gene: NA; clone size: NA
CDR3 protein: CAISEPPGLDQYF; CDR3 DNA: TGTGCCATCAGTGAACCTCCGGGTCTAGACCAGTACTTC; J gene: TRBJ2-5; V gene: TRBV10-3; D gene: NA; clone size: NA
CDR3 protein: CATSVTGGGEEQFF; CDR3 DNA: TGTGCCACCAGTGTTACAGGAGGGGGGGAGGAGCAGTTCTTC; J gene: TRBJ2-1; V gene: TRBV15; D gene: NA; clone size: once
CDR3 protein: CASSFPLEGSGSTDTQYF; CDR3 DNA: TGTGCCAGCAGCTTCCCCCTGGAAGGTAGCGGATCCACAGATACGCAGTATTTT; J gene: TRBJ2-3; V gene: TRBV11-2; D gene: NA; clone size: few
CDR3 protein: CASSEVLRTGKDYGYTF; CDR3 DNA: TGTGCCAGCAGTGAAGTTCTCAGGACAGGGAAAGACTATGGCTACACCTTC; J gene: TRBJ1-2; V gene: TRBV6-1; D gene: TRBD1; clone size: NA
CDR3 protein: CASSVGHTDTQYF; CDR3 DNA: TGTGCCAGCAGCGTAGGACACACAGATACGCAGTATTTT; J gene: TRBJ2-3; V gene: TRBV9; D gene: NA; clone size: once
CDR3 protein: CASSLVEGRHTIYF; CDR3 DNA: TGTGCCAGTAGTCTGGTTGAGGGACGGCACACCATATATTTT; J gene: TRBJ1-3; V gene: TRBV19; D gene: NA; clone size: NA
CDR3 protein: CASALRGGRDEQFF; CDR3 DNA: TGTGCCAGCGCCCTCAGGGGGGGGAGGGATGAGCAGTTCTTC; J gene: TRBJ2-1; V gene: TRBV7-9; D gene: NA; clone size: NA
CDR3 protein: CAISDLGGETQYF; CDR3 DNA: TGTGCCATCAGTGACTTAGGGGGGGAGACCCAGTACTTC; J gene: TRBJ2-5; V gene: TRBV10-3; D gene: NA; clone size: NA
CDR3 protein: CATSKDRGLAGFIGGELFF; CDR3 DNA: TGTGCCACCAGCAAAGATCGGGGACTAGCGGGGTTCATAGGCGGGGAGCTGTTTTTT; J gene: TRBJ2-2; V gene: TRBV15; D gene: TRBD2; clone size: NA
CDR3 protein: CASSLTLGEETQYF; CDR3 DNA: TGTGCCAGCAGCTTAACCCTCGGAGAAGAGACCCAGTACTTC; J gene: TRBJ2-5; V gene: TRBV7-9; D gene: NA; clone size: NA
CDR3 protein: CASSLGGTGEHEQFF; CDR3 DNA: TGTGCCAGCAGCTTAGGGGGGACAGGGGAGCATGAGCAGTTCTTC; J gene: TRBJ2-1; V gene: TRBV7-6; D gene: TRBD1; clone size: few
CDR3 protein: CASSPSATTDTQYF; CDR3 DNA: TGTGCCAGCTCACCATCGGCAACCACAGATACGCAGTATTTT; J gene: TRBJ2-3; V gene: TRBV18; D gene: NA; clone size: NA
CDR3 protein: CASSQDRIGVWNTEAFF; CDR3 DNA: TGTGCCAGCAGCCAAGATCGGATAGGGGTCTGGAACACTGAAGCTTTCTTT; J gene: TRBJ1-1; V gene: TRBV14; D gene: NA; clone size: NA
CDR3 protein: CASSFSRARLDTEAFF; CDR3 DNA: TGCGCCAGCAGCTTTTCCAGGGCGAGGCTTGACACTGAAGCTTTCTTT; J gene: TRBJ1-1; V gene: TRBV5-1; D gene: NA; clone size: NA
CDR3 protein: CASSYHYATEAFF; CDR3 DNA: TGTGCCAGCAGTTACCATTACGCCACTGAAGCTTTCTTT; J gene: TRBJ1-1; V gene: TRBV6-6; D gene: NA; clone size: NA
CDR3 protein: CASSLYSRNTEAFF; CDR3 DNA: TGTGCCAGCAGTTTATACAGCAGGAACACTGAAGCTTTCTTT; J gene: TRBJ1-1; V gene: TRBV28; D gene: NA; clone size: few
CDR3 protein: CASSVSSEKLFF; CDR3 DNA: TGTGCCAGCAGCGTATCGTCAGAAAAACTGTTTTTT; J gene: TRBJ1-4; V gene: TRBV9; D gene: NA; clone size: NA
CDR3 protein: CASSFYGANVLTF; CDR3 DNA: TGTGCCAGCAGTTTTTATGGGGCCAACGTCCTGACTTTC; J gene: TRBJ2-6; V gene: TRBV28; D gene: NA; clone size: NA
CDR3 protein: CASSLRLTGYVGGTEAFF; CDR3 DNA: TGTGCCAGCAGTTTACGGCTGACAGGGTACGTGGGGGGCACTGAAGCTTTCTTT; J gene: TRBJ1-1; V gene: TRBV28; D gene: TRBD1; clone size: NA